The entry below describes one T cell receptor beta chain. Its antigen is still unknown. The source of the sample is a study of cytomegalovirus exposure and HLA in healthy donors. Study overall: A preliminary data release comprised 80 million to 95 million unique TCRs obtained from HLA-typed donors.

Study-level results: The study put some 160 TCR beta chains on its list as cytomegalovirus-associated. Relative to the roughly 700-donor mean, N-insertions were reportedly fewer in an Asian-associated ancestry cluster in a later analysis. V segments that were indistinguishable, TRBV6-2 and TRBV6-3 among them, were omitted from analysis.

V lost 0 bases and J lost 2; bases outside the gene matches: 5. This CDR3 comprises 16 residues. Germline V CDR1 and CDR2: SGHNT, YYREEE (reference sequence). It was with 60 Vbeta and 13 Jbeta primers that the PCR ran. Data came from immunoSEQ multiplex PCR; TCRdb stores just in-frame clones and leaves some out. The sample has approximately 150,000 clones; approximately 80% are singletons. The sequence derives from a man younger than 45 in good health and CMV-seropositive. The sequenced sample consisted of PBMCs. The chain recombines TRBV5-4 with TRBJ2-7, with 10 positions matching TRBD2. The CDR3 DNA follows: TGTGCCAGCAGCTTGGACCCTAGCGGGGGAACCTACGAGCAGTACTTC. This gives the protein CASSLDPSGGTYEQYF.